Each of the 15 T cell receptor beta chains below was sequenced from the same sample in a study of blood T cell repertoires in COVID-19. Using immunoSEQ multiplex PCR, the repertoire was profiled, and TCRdb retains in-frame clones only, with some absent. Of 410,000 or so clones listed, 70% to 90% are singletons. Sequenced sample: peripheral blood. The receptors come from a woman in her thirties with active or convalescent COVID-19.

The V call is TRBV19, the J call TRBJ2-7; TRBD2 aligns across 9 bases. This CDR3 contains 16 residues. The trim removed 4 bases at V and 0 bases at J, leaving 7 bases unmatched. CDR1 LNHDA and CDR2 SQIVND come from the germline V gene (reference sequence). The CDR3 loop reads CASSTGLAPSSYEQYF. DNA for the CDR3: TGTGCCAGTAGTACTGGACTAGCGCCGAGCTCCTACGAGCAGTACTTC. The entire variable domain, with the rest obtained from reference TRBV19 and TRBJ2-7, is as follows: DGGITQSPKYLFRKEGQNVTLSCEQNLNHDAMYWYRQDPGQGLRLIYYSQIVNDFQKGDIAEGYSVSREKKESFPLTVTSAQKNPTAFYLCASSTGLAPSSYEQYFGPGTRLTVT.

This clone was detected ten times or more. The chain links TRBV19 to TRBJ1-4; D is unresolved. Germline V gene lookup returns CDR1 LNHDA and CDR2 SQIVND (reference sequence). The V end was cut by 4 bases, the J end by 9 bases, with 15 bases between. This CDR3 has 14 amino acids. CDR3 bases: TGTGCCAGTAGTAGTGGCGTTAGACAAAAAAAACTGTTTTTT. It specifies CASSSGVRQKKLFF.

V gene TRBV6-2 or TRBV6-3 combines with J gene TRBJ1-6; the D is unclear. This CDR3 comprises 15 residues. With 2 bases removed from V and 7 bases from J, the gap between germline ends came to 12 bases. CDR1 MNHEY and CDR2 SVGEGT come from the germline V gene. The CDR3 nucleotides are TGTGCCAGCAGTTACCCGGTCCTCAGGAATTCACCCCTCCACTTT. It encodes CASSYPVLRNSPLHF.

The chain carries TRBV6-1 and TRBJ2-6; D not certain. The germline V gene encodes CDR1 MNHNS and CDR2 SASEGT. The V and J ends lost 3 bases and 2 bases respectively, with 11 bases between them. This CDR3 spans 16 amino acids. The CDR3 loop reads CASSEVELPGANVLTF. CDR3 DNA: TGTGCCAGCAGTGAGGTTGAACTCCCTGGGGCCAACGTCCTGACTTTC.

CDR3 nucleotide sequence: TGTGCCAGCAGCTTATGGGGGGTAGGGACTGAAGCTTTCTTT. Amino acid sequence: CASSLWGVGTEAFF. This chain uses TRBV11-2 with TRBJ1-1, with a tentative D call TRBD1 (5 bases). The V end lost 2 bases, the J end lost 5 bases, and 12 bases lay between the germline ends. Germline CDR1 SGHAT, CDR2 FQNNGV. The CDR3 is 14 amino acids. The variable domain in full, with the rest retrieved from reference TRBV11-2 and TRBJ1-1, is EAGVAQSPRYKIIEKRQSVAFWCNPISGHATLYWYQQILGQGPKLLIQFQNNGVVDDSQLPKDRFSAERLKGVDSTLKIQPAKLEDSAVYLCASSLWGVGTEAFFGQGTRLTVV.

This clone was found a few times. The gene calls are TRBV19 and TRBJ2-7; D gene ambiguous. Trimming left V 7 bases short and J 4 bases short, with 2 bases between. CDR1 is LNHDA and CDR2 is SQIVND in the germline V gene (reference sequence). The CDR3 spans 9 residues. The CDR3 DNA reads as TGTGCCAGTACGTACGAGCAGTACTTC. It encodes CASTYEQYF.

V usage is TRBV7-9 and J usage is TRBJ1-5; D unresolved. Trimming removed 0 bases at V and 7 bases at J, with 13 bases between. The germline CDR1 and CDR2 sequences are SEHNR and FQNEAQ (reference sequence). This CDR3 region has 15 residues. The CDR3 DNA reads TGTGCCAGCAGCTTAGCGCCTGGATCGGGGCAGCCCCAGCATTTT. It specifies CASSLAPGSGQPQHF.

The count of this clone is one. The chain carries TRBV5-6 and TRBJ2-7; 8 bases line up with TRBD2. J was trimmed by 0 bases and V by 7 bases; bases with no gene match: 9. Per germline, CDR1 SGHDT and CDR2 YYEEEE. The CDR3 length is 15 residues. The CDR3 DNA sequence: TGTGCCAGCGGACTTAGCGGGGTAAGCTCCTACGAGCAGTACTTC. Protein: CASGLSGVSSYEQYF. Looking up the rest from reference TRBV5-6 and TRBJ2-7 gives the full variable domain: DAGVTQSPTHLIKTRGQQVTLRCSPKSGHDTVSWYQQALGQGPQFIFQYYEEEERQRGNFPDRFSGHQFPNYSSELNVNALLLGDSALYLCASGLSGVSSYEQYFGPGTRLTVT.

The gene calls are TRBV3-1 (or the pseudogene TRBV3-2) and TRBJ2-7; 11 bases agree with TRBD1. CDR1 and CDR2 (germline): LGHDT, YNNKEL (reference sequence). The CDR3 covers 15 residues. The junction had 5 bases not matched to a gene; V was cut back by 2 bases and J by 5 bases. CDR3 protein: CASSQPGQGAHEQYF. The CDR3 nucleotides are TGTGCCAGCAGCCAACCAGGACAGGGGGCCCACGAGCAGTACTTC.

The V gene is TRBV19, the J gene TRBJ1-2; D call uncertain. Germline loops: CDR1 LNHDA, CDR2 SQIVND (reference sequence). With 4 bases removed from V and 0 bases from J, the gap between germline ends came to 12 bases. The CDR3 is made up of 15 amino acids. The CDR3 here is CASSTGSRANYGYTF. For the CDR3, the DNA is TGTGCCAGTAGTACGGGAAGCAGAGCTAACTATGGCTACACCTTC.

The chain combines TRBV12-5 with TRBJ1-3, with 10 positions matching TRBD1. The length of the CDR3 is 17 residues. J lost 2 bases, V lost 5 bases, and 9 bases had no gene match. Germline CDR1 and CDR2: LGHNT and FRNRAP. The CDR3 loop is CASGPGTGEGPGNTIYF. The CDR3 DNA follows: TGTGCTAGTGGTCCCGGGACAGGGGAAGGCCCTGGAAACACCATATATTTT.

This rearrangement joins TRBV19 to TRBJ1-2; D is perhaps TRBD1 (5 bases). Trimming took 9 bases from V and 6 from J, leaving 20 bases between them. The germline V gene has CDR1 LNHDA and CDR2 SQIVND (reference sequence). This CDR3 has 14 amino acids. The chain's CDR3 is CASNPSDRHDGYTF. DNA for the CDR3: TGTGCCAGCAATCCCTCTGACAGACACGATGGCTACACCTTC.

This chain connects TRBV4-1 to TRBJ1-1; 7 positions agree with TRBD1. Trimming took 3 bases from V and 0 from J; bases not matched to a gene: 1. The germline V gene has CDR1 MGHRA and CDR2 YSYEKL. The CDR3 has 14 amino acids. CDR3 sequence (DNA): TGCGCCAGCAGCCATGGACAGGTGAACACTGAAGCTTTCTTT. Translated, it gives CASSHGQVNTEAFF.

This clone was seen only a few times. CDR3 in amino acids: CASSQPQGLNTEAFF. The CDR3 DNA reads TGTGCCAGCAGCCAACCACAGGGCCTGAACACTGAAGCTTTCTTT. This chain joins TRBV3-1 (or the pseudogene TRBV3-2) and TRBJ1-1, with TRBD1 as a possible D gene (6 bases). Germline loops: CDR1 LGHDT, CDR2 YNNKEL (reference sequence). This CDR3 spans 15 amino acids. Trimming took 2 bases from V and 0 from J, leaving 10 bases between them.

The chain couples TRBV19 to TRBJ2-5; no clear D. Germline V gives CDR1 LNHDA, CDR2 SQIVND (reference sequence). This CDR3 is built from 13 residues. The ends were cut back, 10 bases at V and 4 bases at J, with 16 bases in the middle. The CDR3 DNA reads TGTGCCACCATGGGCCCCACAATAGAGACCCAGTACTTC. This sequence encodes CATMGPTIETQYF.